This is a list of T cell receptor beta chains from one sample in a study of type 1 regulatory T cells. These receptors have no identified antigens. Via MiXCR, TCRdb re-called the reads, giving one row per CDR3 protein. The table has about 42,000 distinct CDR3 sequences, 9% to 15% seen once. Sequences were obtained from cultured non-Tr1 T cells, either the whole culture or a sorted T cell fraction (not recorded which). Receptor source: a human donor in good health. Each CDR3 is given with its conserved first and last residue. Fields, in order: J gene, D gene, V gene, clone size, CDR3 DNA, CDR3 protein. The D gene is left open where the match is weak. Only some rows state a clone size, as once, few, many or a class for expanded clones.

TRBJ2-7,-,TRBV6-6,many,TGTGCCAGCAGCCCCGGGATTTACTACGAGCAGTACTTC,CASSPGIYYEQYF
TRBJ2-3,-,TRBV5-1,-,TGCGCCAGCAGCTTGGTGTCACCAGATACGCAGTATTTT,CASSLVSPDTQYF
TRBJ1-1,-,TRBV12-3/TRBV12-4,many,TGTGCCAGCACCGTACTGGGGCTCAGTAACGCTAAAACTGAAGCTTTCTTT,CASTVLGLSNAKTEAFF
TRBJ2-3,TRBD2,TRBV27,few,TGTGCCAGCAGGGGACTAGCGGGAATTTTAGATACGCAGTATTTT,CASRGLAGILDTQYF
TRBJ2-1,-,TRBV7-6,-,TGTGCCACCACGACCGCGGCCAGCTCCTACAATGAGCAGTTCTTC,CATTTAASSYNEQFF
TRBJ2-1,-,TRBV20-1,few,TGCAGTGCCCACCAAAATGAGCAGTTCTTC,CSAHQNEQFF
TRBJ2-2,TRBD2,TRBV11-2,many,TGTGCCAGCAGCTTAAGAGCGGGAGGGTGGACCGGGGAGCTGTTTTTT,CASSLRAGGWTGELFF
TRBJ2-7,-,TRBV27,many,TGTGCCAGCAGTTTCCTACCCGATACCTACGAGCAGTACTTC,CASSFLPDTYEQYF
TRBJ2-5,TRBD2,TRBV5-1,few,TGCGCCAGCCATGGGACTAGCGGAGAAGAGACCCAGTACTTC,CASHGTSGEETQYF
TRBJ1-2,-,TRBV30,many,TGTGCCGGAAATACGGGGAACTATGGCTACACCTTC,CAGNTGNYGYTF
TRBJ2-6,-,TRBV12-3/TRBV12-4,many,TGTGCCAGCAGTTTAGCTCCCCAGGCCTACTCTGGGGCCAACGTCCTGACTTTC,CASSLAPQAYSGANVLTF
TRBJ2-2,-,TRBV25-1,many,TGTGCCAGCAGCCCCCCGAGGGCTGGCGGGGAGCTGTTTTTT,CASSPPRAGGELFF
TRBJ2-3,TRBD2,TRBV20-1,few,TGCAGTGCCGGACTAGCGGGACTTCTCACAGATACGCAGTATTTT,CSAGLAGLLTDTQYF
TRBJ2-3,TRBD2,TRBV20-1,few,TGCAGTGCTAGTTTTCTGCGGGAGGGCCTGGATACGCAGTATTTT,CSASFLREGLDTQYF
TRBJ2-2,-,TRBV9,-,TGTGCCAGCAGTGAAACACCCGGGGCCCCCACCGGGGAGCTGTTTTTT,CASSETPGAPTGELFF
TRBJ1-3,-,TRBV2,-,TGTGCCAGCAGTCTGTTGGGGGCTGGAAACACCATATATTTT,CASSLLGAGNTIYF
TRBJ2-3,-,TRBV20-1,medium-sized,TGCAGTGCTGGAGCGGGCACAGATACGCAGTATTTT,CSAGAGTDTQYF
TRBJ1-2,-,TRBV30,-,TGTGCCTGGAGTACAGGGCCCTATGGCTACACCTTC,CAWSTGPYGYTF
TRBJ2-1,TRBD1,TRBV6-2/TRBV6-3,-,TGTGCCAGCAGTAACCGACAGGGGCAGTTCTTC,CASSNRQGQFF
TRBJ1-6,TRBD1,TRBV6-1,many,TGTGCCAGCCGCTACAGGGGGGAAAATTCACCCCTCCACTTT,CASRYRGENSPLHF
TRBJ2-3,-,TRBV7-3,few,TGTGCCAGCAGCTTACGTCCGGACACAGATACGCAGGATTTT,CASSLRPDTDTQDF
TRBJ2-2,TRBD1,TRBV27,few,TGTGCCAGCAGAGGTGACAGGGCTGATAACACCGGGGAGCTGTTTTTT,CASRGDRADNTGELFF
TRBJ1-5,-,TRBV12-3/TRBV12-4,many,TGTGCCAGCAGTGGACTCGGGAGCAATCAGCCCCAGCATTTT,CASSGLGSNQPQHF
TRBJ2-1,TRBD2,TRBV5-1,-,TGCGCCAGCAGTCCGACCCCACTAGCGGGAGGGACTTACAATGAGCAGTTCTTC,CASSPTPLAGGTYNEQFF
TRBJ2-6,-,TRBV5-3,many,TGTGCCAGAAGCTTCTGGTCGACGGACCTCCCTGGGGCCAACGTCCTGACTTTC,CARSFWSTDLPGANVLTF
TRBJ2-1,TRBD1,TRBV6-1,-,TGTGCCAGCAGTGAGACAGGGGGTTCCCACAATGAGCAGTTCTTC,CASSETGGSHNEQFF
TRBJ2-1,-,TRBV7-3,-,TGTGCCAGCAGCTTATCAAGGATCGTCGGGGATGAGCAGTTCTTC,CASSLSRIVGDEQFF
TRBJ1-5,-,TRBV12-2,many,TGTGCAAGTCGCCTCCGGGGCAGGGGCGTTCAGCCCCAGCATTTT,CASRLRGRGVQPQHF
TRBJ2-3,-,TRBV5-1,few,TGCGCCAGCAGCTTGGCCATTGCAGGGCTGGCAGATACGCAGTATTTT,CASSLAIAGLADTQYF
TRBJ2-1,-,TRBV12-3/TRBV12-4,many,TGTGCCAGCAGTCAAATCACCACTCAGCCGTTCTTC,CASSQITTQPFF
TRBJ2-3,-,TRBV5-1,-,TGCGCCAGCAGCTTGGCCGTCTTAGCGGCCACAGATACGCAGTATTTT,CASSLAVLAATDTQYF
TRBJ1-1,-,TRBV18,few,TGTGCCAGCTCACCAACCCTCGGGGGGCTCACTGAAGCTTTCTTT,CASSPTLGGLTEAFF
TRBJ2-1,TRBD2,TRBV29-1,many,TGCAGCGTTGGCGGGAGGTCTTCCGGCAATGAGCAGTTCTTC,CSVGGRSSGNEQFF
TRBJ2-5,-,TRBV20-1,few,TGCAGTGCTAACCGCCTCCAAGAGACCCAGTACTTC,CSANRLQETQYF
TRBJ2-1,TRBD2,TRBV5-1,-,TGCGCCAGCAGCGCGGGAGGGCTTTTCGGTGAGCAGTTCTTC,CASSAGGLFGEQFF
TRBJ1-4,-,TRBV20-1,medium-sized,TGCAGTGCTAGAGGGGGCCCGAATGAAAAACTGTTTTTT,CSARGGPNEKLFF
TRBJ2-1,TRBD1,TRBV5-1,medium-sized,TGCGCCAGCAGCCCGCAATTCGGGACAGAGTACAATGAGCAGTTCTTC,CASSPQFGTEYNEQFF
TRBJ2-1,-,TRBV20-1,many,TGCAGTGGCACCAGACTGAAGGTGGCCTACAATGAGCAGTTCTTC,CSGTRLKVAYNEQFF
TRBJ2-3,-,TRBV7-2,few,TGTGCCAGCGCTAGGGGGGCAGATACGCAGTATTTT,CASARGADTQYF
TRBJ2-7,TRBD2,TRBV10-3,few,TGTGCCATCAGCGCAGTTCTAGCGGGAGGCTCCGAGCAGTACTTC,CAISAVLAGGSEQYF
TRBJ2-1,TRBD2,TRBV5-1,medium-sized,TGCGCCAGCAGCTTGGGACTAGCGGGAGGGATCCACAATGAGCAGTTCTTC,CASSLGLAGGIHNEQFF